What follows is one TCR beta chain and its context. Its antigen is unidentified. Time point given: baseline, week 1 (first vaccination visit). Stated treatment: pre-vaccination baseline after standard-of-care therapy. Profiling relied on immunoSEQ multiplex PCR, and the TCRdb table lists in-frame clones only, not all of them. The sample has roughly 71,000 clones, just over 85% seen once. The sample comes from a study of a mutant IDH1 vaccine in newly diagnosed glioma. Study-level information: Treated individuals were approximately 60% male and about 38% female, averaging approximately 40 years of age. Prior therapy was radiotherapy, temozolomide, or both; most received both.

The junction had 5 bases not matched to a gene; V was cut back by 4 bases and J by 1 base. This CDR3 contains 17 residues. CDR1 and CDR2 (germline): SEHNR, FQNEAQ (reference sequence). Study-wide results and caveats: Of the patients, 80% to 95% had vaccine-induced immune responses.

This TCR derives from a man aged 25-40 years with glioma. The chain carries TRBV7-9 and TRBJ2-5, with TRBD2 matching 14 bases. The input for sequencing was PBMCs, taken from a glioma patient treated with radiotherapy, temozolomide or both. CDR3 residues: CASSSEGLAGGQETQYF. For the CDR3, the DNA is TGTGCCAGCAGCTCAGAAGGACTAGCGGGGGGCCAAGAGACCCAGTACTTC.